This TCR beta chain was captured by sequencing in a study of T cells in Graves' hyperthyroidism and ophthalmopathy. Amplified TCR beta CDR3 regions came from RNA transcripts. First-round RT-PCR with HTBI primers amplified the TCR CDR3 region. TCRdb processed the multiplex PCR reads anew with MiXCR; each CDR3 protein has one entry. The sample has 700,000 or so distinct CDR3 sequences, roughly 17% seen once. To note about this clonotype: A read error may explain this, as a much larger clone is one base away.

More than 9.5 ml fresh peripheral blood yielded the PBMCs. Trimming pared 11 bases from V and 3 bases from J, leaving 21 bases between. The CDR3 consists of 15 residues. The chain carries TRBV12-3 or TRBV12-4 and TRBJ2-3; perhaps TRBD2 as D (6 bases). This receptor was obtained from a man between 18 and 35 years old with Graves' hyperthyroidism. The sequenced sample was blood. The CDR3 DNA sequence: TGTGCCGGGGGAGACGGGGAAGGAGGGACAGATACGCAGTATTTT. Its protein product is CAGGDGEGGTDTQYF.